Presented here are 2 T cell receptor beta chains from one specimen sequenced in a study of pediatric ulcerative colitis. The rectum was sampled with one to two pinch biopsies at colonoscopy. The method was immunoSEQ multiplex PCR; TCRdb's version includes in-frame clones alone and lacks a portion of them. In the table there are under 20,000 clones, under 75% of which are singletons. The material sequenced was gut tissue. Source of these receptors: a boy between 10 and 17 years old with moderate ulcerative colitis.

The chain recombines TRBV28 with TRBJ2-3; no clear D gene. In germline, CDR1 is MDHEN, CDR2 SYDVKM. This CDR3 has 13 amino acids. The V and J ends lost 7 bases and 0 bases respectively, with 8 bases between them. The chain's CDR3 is CASIRSSTDTQYF. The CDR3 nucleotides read TGTGCCAGCATACGGAGTAGCACAGATACGCAGTATTTT.

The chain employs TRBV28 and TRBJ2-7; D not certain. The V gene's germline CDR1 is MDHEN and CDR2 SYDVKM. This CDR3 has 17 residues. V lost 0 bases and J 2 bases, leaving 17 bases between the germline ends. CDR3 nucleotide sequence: TGTGCCAGCAGTTTATGCGTCGGCGAACTACCTCCCTACGAGCAGTACTTC. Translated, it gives CASSLCVGELPPYEQYF.